Following are 8 T cell receptor beta chains from one sample sequenced in a study of OX40 agonist ivuxolimab in advanced cancers. TCRdb's table, derived via immunoSEQ multiplex PCR, lists solely in-frame clones and lacks some. The sample holds 49,000 or so clones, 88% seen once. The sample here was CD4+ or CD8+ T cells sorted from blood, taken in a trial of the OX40 agonist ivuxolimab. These TCRs come from an adult with an advanced solid tumor such as melanoma, head and neck, liver or kidney cancer.

The chain couples TRBV7-2 to TRBJ2-3; TRBD1 might be the D (6 bases). The CDR3 contains 13 residues. Germline lookup yields CDR1 SGHTA and CDR2 FQGNSA. Trimming left V 2 bases short and J 5 bases short, with 8 bases between. The CDR3 coding sequence is TGTGCCAGCAGCTTACAAGGGGGAGATACGCAGTATTTT. Protein sequence: CASSLQGGDTQYF.

This chain joins TRBV20-1 and TRBJ2-5; D remains ambiguous. The assigned J gene may be wrong: the sequence end matches TRBJ2-7 better. The CDR3 covers 11 residues. Germline V lookup: CDR1 DFQATT, CDR2 SNEGSKA (reference sequence). CDR3: CSARVNYEQYF. For the CDR3, the DNA is TGCAGTGCTAGAGTAAACTACGAGCAGTACTTC.

A few counts support this clone. CDR3 DNA sequence: TGTGCCAGCCTCGCTAGGGACAGTGCCTACGAGCAGTACTTC. It encodes CASLARDSAYEQYF. V usage is TRBV21-1 and J usage is TRBJ2-7; the table calls TRBD1, which could not be checked here. TRBV21-1 is annotated as a pseudogene. The length of the CDR3 is 14 residues.

The chain recombines TRBV13 with TRBJ2-7, with D tentatively TRBD2 (7 bases). V was shortened by 3 bases and J by 2 bases, with 32 bases between the two germline ends. Germline V gene data show CDR1 as PRHDT and CDR2 as FYEKMQ (reference sequence). CDR3 length equals 21 residues. The chain's CDR3 is CASSFAVEWGGQRESTYEQYF. CDR3 coding DNA: TGTGCCAGCAGCTTCGCCGTTGAGTGGGGGGGCCAACGTGAATCTACCTACGAGCAGTACTTC.

This chain links TRBV4-1 with TRBJ2-7; 10 nucleotides match TRBD2. Germline V gene sequence: CDR1 MGHRA, CDR2 YSYEKL. V dropped 4 bases and J dropped 3; count of bases not matched to a gene: 6. The CDR3 runs 15 residues. The CDR3: CASSLAGGLFYEQYF. The CDR3 region has the DNA TGCGCCAGCAGCCTAGCGGGAGGACTCTTCTACGAGCAGTACTTC.

This clone was picked up one time. The chain carries TRBV7-9 and TRBJ2-5; D gene unclear. The CDR3 extends over 12 amino acids. Germline-derived CDR1 and CDR2 are SEHNR and FQNEAQ (reference sequence). Between the trimmed V and J ends, which lost 5 bases and 9 bases, there was a span of 13 bases. CDR3 coding DNA: TGTGCCAGCAGCCCGCCCCCTTTGGCCCAGTACTTC. Translating gives CASSPPPLAQYF.

The chain employs TRBV7-8 and TRBJ1-5; D call uncertain. Deletions cut 1 base from V and 5 bases from J, with 6 bases between. This CDR3 contains 13 residues. Germline V gene sequence: CDR1 SGHVS, CDR2 FQNEAQ. The CDR3 region is CASSLELDQPQHF. Here the CDR3 DNA reads TGTGCCAGCAGCTTAGAACTTGATCAGCCCCAGCATTTT. Using reference TRBV7-8 and TRBJ1-5 for the parts outside the CDR3, the full variable domain is GAGVSQSPRYKVAKRGQDVALRCDPISGHVSLFWYQQALGQGPEFLTYFQNEAQLDKSGLPSDRFFAERPEGSVSTLKIQRTQQEDSAVYLCASSLELDQPQHFGDGTRLSIL.

V gene TRBV14 combines with J gene TRBJ2-5; 9 nucleotides match TRBD2. CDR3 size: 13 residues. V trimming: 11 bases; J trimming: 4 bases; junction bases outside the gene matches: 8. Germline CDR1 SGHDN, CDR2 FVKESK. CDR3 nucleotide sequence: TGTGCCTGCGGGAGGGCTCTGGGAGAGACCCAGTACTTC. It codes for CACGRALGETQYF.